The clone carrying this TCR beta chain was counted at least ten times. The sample originates from a study of T cells after yellow fever vaccination. TCRdb independently ran MiXCR on the 5' RACE reads; one entry per CDR3 protein. The data show about 350,000 distinct CDR3 sequences, roughly an eighth seen once. The sample was CD4+ T cells sorted from PBMCs, taken 15 days after the yellow fever booster vaccination. This receptor was identified in a man younger than 35 who received the YFV17D yellow fever vaccine.

This chain's CDR3 is CASSPTGDPYNEQFF. The CDR3, as DNA: TGCGCCAGCAGCCCCACAGGGGACCCTTACAATGAGCAGTTCTTC. V is TRBV5-1 and J is TRBJ2-1, with 7 bases identical to TRBD1. V gave up 4 bases and J gave up 4 bases; unmatched junction bases: 8. Germline V gene data show CDR1 as SGHRS and CDR2 as YFSETQ. The CDR3 is 15 amino acids. The full variable domain, completed using reference TRBV5-1 and TRBJ2-1, is KAGVTQTPRYLIKTRGQQVTLSCSPISGHRSVSWYQQTPGQGLQFLFEYFSETQRNKGNFPGRFSGRQFSNSRSEMNVSTLELGDSALYLCASSPTGDPYNEQFFGPGTRLTVL.